The T cell receptor beta chain under discussion was sequenced for a study of blood T cell repertoires in COVID-19. Study background: PBMCs, B-cell-depleted T cells, or T cells provided the cDNA or gDNA that made up the material.

Unmatched junction bases numbered 6, after V lost 6 bases and J lost 8 bases. Germline assignment: CDR1 MNHEY and CDR2 SVGAGI. CDR3 length equals 12 residues. The repertoire was sequenced with immunoSEQ multiplex PCR; TCRdb's copy has only in-frame clones and lacks some. The sample holds fewer than 250,000 clones, roughly 84% seen once. This clone was observed a few times. The sequencing input was PBMCs or T cells enriched from blood (not recorded which). The chain uses TRBV6-5 and TRBJ1-2, with 7 bases lining up with TRBD1. This sequence originates from a woman between 25 and 40 years old who had been exposed to COVID-19. The CDR3 reads CASRADRVGYTF. For the CDR3, the DNA is TGTGCCAGCAGGGCAGACAGGGTGGGCTACACCTTC.